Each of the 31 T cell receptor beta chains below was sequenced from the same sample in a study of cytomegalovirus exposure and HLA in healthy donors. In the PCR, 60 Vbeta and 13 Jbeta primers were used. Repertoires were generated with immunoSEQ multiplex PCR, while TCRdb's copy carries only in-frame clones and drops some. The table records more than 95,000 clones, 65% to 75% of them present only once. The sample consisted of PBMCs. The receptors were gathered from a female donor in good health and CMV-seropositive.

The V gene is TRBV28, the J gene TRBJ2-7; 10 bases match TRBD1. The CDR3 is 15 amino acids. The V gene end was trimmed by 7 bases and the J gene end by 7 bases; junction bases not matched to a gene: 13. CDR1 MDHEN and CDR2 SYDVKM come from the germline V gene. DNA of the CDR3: TGTGCCAGCATCGGGTTGGGACAGGGGCAGTGGGAGCAGTACTTC. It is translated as CASIGLGQGQWEQYF.

CDR3 in amino acids: CASSPPTGTSGGAGETQYF. For the CDR3, the DNA is TGTGCCAGCAGTCCCCCCACCGGGACTAGCGGGGGGGCCGGTGAGACCCAGTACTTC. The chain combines TRBV28 with TRBJ2-5; 16 bases line up with TRBD2. CDR3 length equals 19 residues. The junction had 14 bases not matched to a gene; V was cut back by 5 bases and J by 5 bases. CDR1 MDHEN and CDR2 SYDVKM come from the germline V gene.

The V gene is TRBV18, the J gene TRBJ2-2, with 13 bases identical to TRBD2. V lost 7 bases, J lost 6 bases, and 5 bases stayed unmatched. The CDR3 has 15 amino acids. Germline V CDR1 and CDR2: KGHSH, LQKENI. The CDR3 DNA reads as TGTGCCAGCTTTCGGACTAGCGGGGGATCCGGGGAGCTGTTTTTT. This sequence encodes CASFRTSGGSGELFF.

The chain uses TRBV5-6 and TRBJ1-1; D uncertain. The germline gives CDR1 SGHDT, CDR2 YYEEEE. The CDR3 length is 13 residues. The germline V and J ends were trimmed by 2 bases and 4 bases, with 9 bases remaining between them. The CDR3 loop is CASSFRQATEAFF. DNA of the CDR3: TGTGCCAGCAGCTTCCGACAAGCCACTGAAGCTTTCTTT.

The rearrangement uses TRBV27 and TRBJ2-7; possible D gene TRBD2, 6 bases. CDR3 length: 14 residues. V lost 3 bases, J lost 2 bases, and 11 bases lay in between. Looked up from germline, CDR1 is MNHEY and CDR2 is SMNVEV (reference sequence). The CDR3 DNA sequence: TGTGCCAGCAGTTTGGCAGCGGGTCCCTACGAGCAGTACTTC. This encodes CASSLAAGPYEQYF.

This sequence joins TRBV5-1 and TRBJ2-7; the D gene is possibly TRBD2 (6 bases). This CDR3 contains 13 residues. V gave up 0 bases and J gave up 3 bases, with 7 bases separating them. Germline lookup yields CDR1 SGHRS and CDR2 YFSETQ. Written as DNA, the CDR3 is TGCGCCAGCAGCTTGGTCGGGGGCTACGAGCAGTACTTC. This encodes CASSLVGGYEQYF.

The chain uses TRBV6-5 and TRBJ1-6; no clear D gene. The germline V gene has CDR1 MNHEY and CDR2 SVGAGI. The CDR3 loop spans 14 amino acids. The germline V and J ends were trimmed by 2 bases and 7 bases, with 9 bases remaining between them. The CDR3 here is CASSYRERNSPLHF. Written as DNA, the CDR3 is TGTGCCAGCAGTTACCGGGAGAGGAATTCACCCCTCCACTTT.

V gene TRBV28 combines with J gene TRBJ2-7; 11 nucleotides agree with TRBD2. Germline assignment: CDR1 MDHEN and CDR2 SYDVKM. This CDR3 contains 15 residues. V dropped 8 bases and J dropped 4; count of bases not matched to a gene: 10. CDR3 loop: CASADAGLAEYEQYF. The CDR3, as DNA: TGTGCCAGCGCTGACGCGGGACTAGCGGAATACGAGCAGTACTTC.

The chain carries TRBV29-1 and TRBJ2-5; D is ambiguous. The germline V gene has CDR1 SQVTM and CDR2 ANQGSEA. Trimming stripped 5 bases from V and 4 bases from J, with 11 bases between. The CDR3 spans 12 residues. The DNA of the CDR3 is TGCAGCGTTAACACTGGGCGAGAGACCCAGTACTTC. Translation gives CSVNTGRETQYF.

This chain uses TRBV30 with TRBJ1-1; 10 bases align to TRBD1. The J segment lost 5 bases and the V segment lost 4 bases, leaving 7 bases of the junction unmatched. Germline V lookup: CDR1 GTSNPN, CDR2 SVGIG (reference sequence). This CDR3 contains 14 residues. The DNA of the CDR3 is TGTGCCTGGACCCGGACAGGGGGAGCGACTGAAGCTTTCTTT. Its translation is CAWTRTGGATEAFF. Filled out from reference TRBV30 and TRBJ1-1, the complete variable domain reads SQTIHQWPATLVQPVGSPLSLECTVEGTSNPNLYWYRQAAGRGLQLLFYSVGIGQISSEVPQNLSASRPQDRQFILSSKKLLLSDSGFYLCAWTRTGGATEAFFGQGTRLTVV.

This chain's CDR3 is CASSLRLAPYEQYF. The CDR3 bases are TGTGCCAGCAGTCTTAGACTAGCGCCATACGAGCAGTACTTC. The chain combines TRBV28 with TRBJ2-7, with TRBD2 identical over 8 bases. Germline V gene lookup returns CDR1 MDHEN and CDR2 SYDVKM. Trimming cost V 5 bases and J 4 bases; bases outside gene matches: 7. The length of the CDR3 is 14 residues.

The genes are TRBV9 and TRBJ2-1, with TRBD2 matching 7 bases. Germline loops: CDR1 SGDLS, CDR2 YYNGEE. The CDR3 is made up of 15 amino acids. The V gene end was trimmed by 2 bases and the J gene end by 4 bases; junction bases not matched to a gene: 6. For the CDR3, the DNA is TGTGCCAGCAGCGTCGCAGCGGGACCATACAATGAGCAGTTCTTC. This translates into CASSVAAGPYNEQFF.

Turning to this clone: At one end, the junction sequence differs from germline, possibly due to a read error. The CDR3 bases are TGTGCTAGCAGCCCGGCGGGTTCCTACGAGCAGTACTTC. Translated, it gives CASSPAGSYEQYF. V and J are TRBV7-7 and TRBJ2-7; D possibly corresponds to TRBD2 (5 bases). CDR1 is SSHAT, CDR2 FNYEAQ, per germline (reference sequence). The CDR3 runs 13 residues.

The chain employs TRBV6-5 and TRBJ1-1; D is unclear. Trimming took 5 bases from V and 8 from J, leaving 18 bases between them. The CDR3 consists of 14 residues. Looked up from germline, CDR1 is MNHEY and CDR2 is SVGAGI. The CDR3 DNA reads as TGTGCCAGCAGTACATATAACCCCGGGAGAGAAGCTTTCTTT. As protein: CASSTYNPGREAFF.

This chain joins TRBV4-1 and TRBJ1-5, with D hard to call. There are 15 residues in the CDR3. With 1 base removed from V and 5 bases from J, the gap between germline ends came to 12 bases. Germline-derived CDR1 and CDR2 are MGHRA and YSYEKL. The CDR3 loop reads CASSQVAEVYQPQHF. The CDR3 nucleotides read TGCGCCAGCAGCCAAGTTGCCGAGGTTTATCAGCCCCAGCATTTT.

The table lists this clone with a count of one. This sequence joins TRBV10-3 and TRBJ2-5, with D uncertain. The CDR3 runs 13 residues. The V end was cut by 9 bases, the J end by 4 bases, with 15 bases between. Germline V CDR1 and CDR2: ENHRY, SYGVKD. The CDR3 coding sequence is TGTGCCATGGCCCGGGTAGAAGGAGAGACCCAGTACTTC. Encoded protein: CAMARVEGETQYF.

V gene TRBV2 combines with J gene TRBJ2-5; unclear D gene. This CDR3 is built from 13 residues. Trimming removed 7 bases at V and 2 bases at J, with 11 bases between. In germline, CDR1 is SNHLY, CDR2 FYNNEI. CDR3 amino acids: CASTSIRQETQYF. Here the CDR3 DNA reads TGTGCCAGCACTTCGATCAGGCAAGAGACCCAGTACTTC.

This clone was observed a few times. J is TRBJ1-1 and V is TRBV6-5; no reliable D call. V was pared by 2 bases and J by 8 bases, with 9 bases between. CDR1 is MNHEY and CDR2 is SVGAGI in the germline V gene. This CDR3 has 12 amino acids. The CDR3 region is CASSYRGGEAFF. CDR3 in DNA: TGTGCCAGCAGTTACCGCGGCGGCGAAGCTTTCTTT.

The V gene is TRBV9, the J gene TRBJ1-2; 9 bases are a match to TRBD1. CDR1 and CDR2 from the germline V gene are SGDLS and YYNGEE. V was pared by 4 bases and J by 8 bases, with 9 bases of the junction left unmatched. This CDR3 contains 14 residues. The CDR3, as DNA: TGTGCCAGCAGCCTCGGGACAGGGTTGGGCGGCTACACCTTC. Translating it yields CASSLGTGLGGYTF.

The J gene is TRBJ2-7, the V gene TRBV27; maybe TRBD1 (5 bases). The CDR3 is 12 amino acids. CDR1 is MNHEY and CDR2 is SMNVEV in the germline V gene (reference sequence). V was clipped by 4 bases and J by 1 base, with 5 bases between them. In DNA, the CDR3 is TGTGCCAGCAGTTCAGGGTCCTACGAGCAGTACTTC. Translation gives CASSSGSYEQYF.

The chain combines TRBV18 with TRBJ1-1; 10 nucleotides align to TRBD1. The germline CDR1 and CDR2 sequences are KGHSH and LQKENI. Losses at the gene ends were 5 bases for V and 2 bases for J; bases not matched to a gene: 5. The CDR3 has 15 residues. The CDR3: CASSYRQGANTEAFF. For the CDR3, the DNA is TGTGCCAGCTCATACCGACAGGGGGCAAACACTGAAGCTTTCTTT.

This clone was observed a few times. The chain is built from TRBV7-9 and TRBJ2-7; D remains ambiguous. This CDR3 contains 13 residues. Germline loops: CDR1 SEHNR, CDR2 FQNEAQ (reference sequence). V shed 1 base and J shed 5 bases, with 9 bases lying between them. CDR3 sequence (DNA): TGTGCCAGCAGCTTAGACGGCGGTCACGAGCAGTACTTC. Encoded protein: CASSLDGGHEQYF. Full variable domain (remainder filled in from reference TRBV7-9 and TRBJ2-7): DTGVSQNPRHKITKRGQNVTFRCDPISEHNRLYWYRQTLGQGPEFLTYFQNEAQLEKSRLLSDRFSAERPKGSFSTLEIQRTEQGDSAMYLCASSLDGGHEQYFGPGTRLTVT.

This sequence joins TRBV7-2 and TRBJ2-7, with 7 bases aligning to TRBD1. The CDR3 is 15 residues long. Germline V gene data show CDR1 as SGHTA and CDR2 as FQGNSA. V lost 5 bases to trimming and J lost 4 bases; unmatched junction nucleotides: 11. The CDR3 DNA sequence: TGTGCCAGCAGCCCTTTTAGACAGGGTTATTACGAGCAGTACTTC. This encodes CASSPFRQGYYEQYF.

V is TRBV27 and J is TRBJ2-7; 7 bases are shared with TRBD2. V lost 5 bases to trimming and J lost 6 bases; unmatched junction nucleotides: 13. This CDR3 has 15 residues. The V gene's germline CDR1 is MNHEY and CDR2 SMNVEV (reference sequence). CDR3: CASSTFLRKRGEQYF. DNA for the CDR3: TGTGCCAGCAGTACATTCCTCCGAAAGCGGGGCGAGCAGTACTTC.

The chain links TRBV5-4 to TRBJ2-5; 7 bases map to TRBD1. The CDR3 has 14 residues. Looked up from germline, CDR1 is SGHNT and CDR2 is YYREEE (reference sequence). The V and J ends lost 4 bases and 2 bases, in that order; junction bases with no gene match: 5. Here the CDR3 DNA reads TGTGCCAGCAGCCCGGACAGGATGCAAGAGACCCAGTACTTC. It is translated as CASSPDRMQETQYF.

CDR3 region: CASSQDPWWQGLAGGSLFEQYF. In DNA form, the CDR3 reads TGTGCCAGCAGCCAAGATCCGTGGTGGCAGGGACTAGCGGGGGGATCCCTTTTCGAGCAGTACTTC. The J gene is TRBJ2-7, the V gene TRBV4-2; 15 bases align to TRBD2. J gave up 6 bases and V 0 bases, and 21 bases lay outside the gene matches. CDR3 length: 22 residues. CDR1 and CDR2 from the germline V gene are LGHNA and YNFKEQ.

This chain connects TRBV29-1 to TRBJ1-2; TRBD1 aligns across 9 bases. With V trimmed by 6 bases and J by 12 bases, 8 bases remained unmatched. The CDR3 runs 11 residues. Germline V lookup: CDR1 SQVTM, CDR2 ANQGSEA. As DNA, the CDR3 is TGCAGCGTCGCCCGGGACAGGGATAACACCTTC. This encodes CSVARDRDNTF. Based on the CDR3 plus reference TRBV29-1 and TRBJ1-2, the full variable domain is SAVISQKPSRDICQRGTSLTIQCQVDSQVTMMFWYRQQPGQSLTLIATANQGSEATYESGFVIDKFPISRPNLTFSTLTVSNMSPEDSSIYLCSVARDRDNTFGSGTRLTVV.

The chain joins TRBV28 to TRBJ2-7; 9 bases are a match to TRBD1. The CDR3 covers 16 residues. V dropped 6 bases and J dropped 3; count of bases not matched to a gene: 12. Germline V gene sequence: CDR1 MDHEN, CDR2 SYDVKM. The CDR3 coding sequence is TGTGCCAGCAGGCGATCACAGGGGGCGATTTTCTACGAGCAGTACTTC. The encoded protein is CASRRSQGAIFYEQYF.

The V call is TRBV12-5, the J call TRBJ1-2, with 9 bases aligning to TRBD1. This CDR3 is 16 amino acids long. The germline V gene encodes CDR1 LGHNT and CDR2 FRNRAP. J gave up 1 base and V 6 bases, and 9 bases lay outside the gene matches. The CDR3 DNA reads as TGTGCTAGTGGCACCTGGGACAGGGAACTTAACTATGGCTACACCTTC. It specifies CASGTWDRELNYGYTF.

CDR3 in amino acids: CASSLNRGNYEQYF. The CDR3 nucleotides are TGTGCCAGCAGTCTAAACAGGGGTAACTACGAGCAGTACTTC. The chain combines TRBV27 with TRBJ2-7, with 7 bases lining up with TRBD1. Germline loops: CDR1 MNHEY, CDR2 SMNVEV (reference sequence). CDR3 length: 14 residues. V was clipped by 5 bases and J by 3 bases; unmatched bases: 7.

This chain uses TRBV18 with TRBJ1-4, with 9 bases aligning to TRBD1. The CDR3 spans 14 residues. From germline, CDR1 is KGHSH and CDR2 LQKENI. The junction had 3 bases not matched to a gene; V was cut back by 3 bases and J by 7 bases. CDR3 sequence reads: CASSPGTGTEKLFF. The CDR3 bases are TGTGCCAGCTCACCCGGGACAGGGACTGAAAAACTGTTTTTT.